This T cell receptor beta chain stems from a study of blood T cell repertoires in COVID-19. Study in general: Samples of COVID-19 (acute and convalescent) were obtained from the United States, Italy and Spain. The cDNA or gDNA used as material had been derived from T cells, B-cell-depleted T cells, or PBMCs.

In the original processing: Amplification with reference gene primers provided the estimates of nucleated cell counts. Method: immunoSEQ multiplex PCR; TCRdb's copy keeps in-frame clones and lacks some. For V, J and clone size, that table is used; D and trimming come from the DNA. The top ten hold approximately 1.5% of the sample, which has 200,000 to 300,000 clones, about nine tenths seen once. V lost 0 bases and J lost 0, with 5 bases in between. Germline CDR1 is SGDLS and CDR2 is YYNGEE. The CDR3 runs to 14 residues. The TCR sequence derives from a woman in her thirties or forties who had recovered from COVID-19. Material: peripheral blood. This chain links TRBV9 with TRBJ2-3, with unresolved D. CDR3: CASSVEASTDTQYF. The CDR3 DNA is TGTGCCAGCAGCGTAGAAGCGAGCACAGATACGCAGTATTTT.